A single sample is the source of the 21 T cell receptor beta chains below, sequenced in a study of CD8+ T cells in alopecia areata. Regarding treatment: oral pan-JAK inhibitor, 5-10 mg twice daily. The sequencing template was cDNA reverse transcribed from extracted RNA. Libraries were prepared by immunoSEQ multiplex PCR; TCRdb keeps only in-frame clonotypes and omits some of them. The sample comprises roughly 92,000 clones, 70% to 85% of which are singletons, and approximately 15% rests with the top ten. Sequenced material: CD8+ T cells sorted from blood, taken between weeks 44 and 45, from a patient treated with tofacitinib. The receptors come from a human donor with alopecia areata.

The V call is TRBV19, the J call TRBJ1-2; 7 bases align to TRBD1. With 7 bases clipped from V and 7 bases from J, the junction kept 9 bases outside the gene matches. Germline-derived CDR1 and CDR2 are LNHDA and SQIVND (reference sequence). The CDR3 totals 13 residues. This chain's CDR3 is CASTETGYSGYTF. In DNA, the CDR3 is TGTGCCAGTACCGAGACAGGGTATAGTGGCTACACCTTC.

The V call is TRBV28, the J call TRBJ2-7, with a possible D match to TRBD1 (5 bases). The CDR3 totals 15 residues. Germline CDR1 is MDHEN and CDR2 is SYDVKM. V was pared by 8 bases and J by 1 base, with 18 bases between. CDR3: CASSPIQGDSYEQYF. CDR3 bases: TGTGCCAGCTCCCCCATACAAGGGGATTCCTACGAGCAGTACTTC.

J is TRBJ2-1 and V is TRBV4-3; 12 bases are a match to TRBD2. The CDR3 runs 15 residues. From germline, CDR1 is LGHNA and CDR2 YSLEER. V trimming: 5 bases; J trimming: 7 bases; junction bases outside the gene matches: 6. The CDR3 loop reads CASSLILAGGNEQFF. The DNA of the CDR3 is TGCGCCAGCAGCTTAATCCTAGCGGGGGGGAATGAGCAGTTCTTC.

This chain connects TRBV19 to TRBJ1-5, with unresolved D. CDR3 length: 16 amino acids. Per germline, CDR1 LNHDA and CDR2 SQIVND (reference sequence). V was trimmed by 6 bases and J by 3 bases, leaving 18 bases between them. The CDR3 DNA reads TGTGCCAGTAGCCTTAGCCAAACACAACTCAATCAGCCCCAGCATTTT. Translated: CASSLSQTQLNQPQHF. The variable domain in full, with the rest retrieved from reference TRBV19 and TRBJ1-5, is DGGITQSPKYLFRKEGQNVTLSCEQNLNHDAMYWYRQDPGQGLRLIYYSQIVNDFQKGDIAEGYSVSREKKESFPLTVTSAQKNPTAFYLCASSLSQTQLNQPQHFGDGTRLSIL.

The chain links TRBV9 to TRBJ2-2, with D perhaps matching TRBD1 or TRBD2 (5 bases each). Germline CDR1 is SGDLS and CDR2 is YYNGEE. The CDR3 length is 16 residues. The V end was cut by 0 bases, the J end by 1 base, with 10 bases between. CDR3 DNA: TGTGCCAGCAGCGTAGAAGGGACCGGGAACACCGGGGAGCTGTTTTTT. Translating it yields CASSVEGTGNTGELFF.

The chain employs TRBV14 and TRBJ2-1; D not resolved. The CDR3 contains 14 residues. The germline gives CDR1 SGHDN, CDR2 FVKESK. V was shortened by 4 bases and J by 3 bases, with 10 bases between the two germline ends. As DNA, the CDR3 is TGTGCCAGCAGCCCCGCGGCCCTCTACAATGAGCAGTTCTTC. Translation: CASSPAALYNEQFF.

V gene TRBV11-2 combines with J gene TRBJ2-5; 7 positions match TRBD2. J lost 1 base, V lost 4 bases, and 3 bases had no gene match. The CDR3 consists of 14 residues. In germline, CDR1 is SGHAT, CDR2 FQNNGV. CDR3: CASSSSGGQETQYF. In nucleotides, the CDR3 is TGTGCCAGCAGCTCTTCGGGGGGCCAAGAGACCCAGTACTTC.

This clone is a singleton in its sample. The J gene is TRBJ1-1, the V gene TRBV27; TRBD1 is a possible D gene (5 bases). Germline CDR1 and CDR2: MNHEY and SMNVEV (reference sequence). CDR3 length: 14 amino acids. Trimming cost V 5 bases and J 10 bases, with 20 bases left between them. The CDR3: CASSTPGQFGGAFF. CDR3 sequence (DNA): TGTGCCAGCAGTACCCCCGGACAATTTGGGGGAGCTTTCTTT.

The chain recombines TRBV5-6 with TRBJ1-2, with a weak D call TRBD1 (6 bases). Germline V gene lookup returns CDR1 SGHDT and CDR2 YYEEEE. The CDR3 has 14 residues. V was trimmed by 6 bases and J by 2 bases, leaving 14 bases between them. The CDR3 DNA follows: TGTGCCAGCATATCGTACAGGGAGAACTATGGCTACACCTTC. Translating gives CASISYRENYGYTF.

CDR3 protein: CASSVDGTAVTDTQYF. Written as DNA, the CDR3 is TGTGCCAGCAGCGTGGACGGAACCGCCGTCACAGATACGCAGTATTTT. The V and J genes are TRBV7-8 and TRBJ2-3; D is unclear. The germline CDR1 and CDR2 sequences are SGHVS and FQNEAQ. V lost 5 bases to trimming and J lost 2 bases, with 17 bases between them. The CDR3 consists of 16 residues.

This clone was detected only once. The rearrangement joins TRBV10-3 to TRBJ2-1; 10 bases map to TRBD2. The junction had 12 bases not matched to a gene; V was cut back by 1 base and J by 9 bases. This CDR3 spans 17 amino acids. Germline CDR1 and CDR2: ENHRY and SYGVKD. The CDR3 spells CAISEFRLAGPRGEQFF. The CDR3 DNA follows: TGTGCCATCAGTGAGTTTAGACTAGCGGGTCCTCGGGGTGAGCAGTTCTTC.

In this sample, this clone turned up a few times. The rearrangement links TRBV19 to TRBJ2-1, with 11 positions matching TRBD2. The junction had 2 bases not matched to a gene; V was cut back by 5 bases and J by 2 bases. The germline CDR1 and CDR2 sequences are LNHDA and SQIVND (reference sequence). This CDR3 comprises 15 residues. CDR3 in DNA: TGTGCCAGTAGTCGTAGCGGGGGGGCCTACAATGAGCAGTTCTTC. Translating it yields CASSRSGGAYNEQFF.

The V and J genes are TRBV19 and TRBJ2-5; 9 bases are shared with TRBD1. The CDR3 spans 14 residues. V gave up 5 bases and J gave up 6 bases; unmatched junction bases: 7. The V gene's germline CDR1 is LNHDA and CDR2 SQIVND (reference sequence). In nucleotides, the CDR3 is TGTGCCAGTAGTCCGCTGGGACAGGGCCAGACCCAGTACTTC. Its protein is CASSPLGQGQTQYF.

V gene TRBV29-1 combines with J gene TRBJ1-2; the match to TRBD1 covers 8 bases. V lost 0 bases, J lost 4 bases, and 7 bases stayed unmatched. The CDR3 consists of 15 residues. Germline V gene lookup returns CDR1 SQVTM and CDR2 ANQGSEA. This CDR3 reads CSVEDSSGGGYGYTF. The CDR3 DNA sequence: TGCAGCGTTGAAGATTCTTCAGGGGGCGGCTATGGCTACACCTTC.

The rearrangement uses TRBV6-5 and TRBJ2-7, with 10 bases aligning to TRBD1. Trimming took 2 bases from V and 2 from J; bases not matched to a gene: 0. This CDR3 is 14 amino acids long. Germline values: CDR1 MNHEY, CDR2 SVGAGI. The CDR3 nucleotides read TGTGCCAGCAGTTACGGGACAGGGGCCTACGAGCAGTACTTC. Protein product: CASSYGTGAYEQYF.

The CDR3 here is CASSSTSGGAYDTQYF. DNA for the CDR3: TGTGCCAGCAGCTCCACTAGCGGGGGGGCCTACGATACGCAGTATTTT. The chain links TRBV7-9 to TRBJ2-3; 13 nucleotides align to TRBD2. The germline V gene has CDR1 SEHNR and CDR2 FQNEAQ (reference sequence). The CDR3 spans 16 residues. Trimming at V came to 4 bases and at J to 6 bases, leaving 7 bases not matched to a gene.

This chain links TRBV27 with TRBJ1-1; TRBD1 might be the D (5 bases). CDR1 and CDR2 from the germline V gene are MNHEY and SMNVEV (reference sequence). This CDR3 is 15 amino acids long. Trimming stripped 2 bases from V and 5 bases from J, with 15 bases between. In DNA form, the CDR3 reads TGTGCCAGCAGTTTAACCGGGACCGGGGGGACTGAAGCTTTCTTT. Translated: CASSLTGTGGTEAFF.

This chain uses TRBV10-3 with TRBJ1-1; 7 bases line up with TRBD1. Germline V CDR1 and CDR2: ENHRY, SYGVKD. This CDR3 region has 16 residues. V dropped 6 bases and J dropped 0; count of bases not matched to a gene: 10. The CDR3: CAIRGNRGLLNTEAFF. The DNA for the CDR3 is TGTGCCATCAGGGGAAACAGGGGACTCCTGAACACTGAAGCTTTCTTT.

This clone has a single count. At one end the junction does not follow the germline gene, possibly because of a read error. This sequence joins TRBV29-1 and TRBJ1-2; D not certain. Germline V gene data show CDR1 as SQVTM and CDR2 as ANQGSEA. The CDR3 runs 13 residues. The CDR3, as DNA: TGCAGCGTTGGAAACCTAGCTAACTATAGCTACACCTTC. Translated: CSVGNLANYSYTF. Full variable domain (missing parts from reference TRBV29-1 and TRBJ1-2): SAVISQKPSRDICQRGTSLTIQCQVDSQVTMMFWYRQQPGQSLTLIATANQGSEATYESGFVIDKFPISRPNLTFSTLTVSNMSPEDSSIYLCSVGNLANYSYTFGSGTRLTVV.

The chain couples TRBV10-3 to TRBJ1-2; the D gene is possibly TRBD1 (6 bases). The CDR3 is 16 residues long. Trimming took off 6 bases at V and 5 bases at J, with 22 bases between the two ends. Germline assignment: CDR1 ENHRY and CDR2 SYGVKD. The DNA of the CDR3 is TGTGCCATCAGGGTATCCGGGGGCGAGGAGGTATATGGCTACACCTTC. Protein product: CAIRVSGGEEVYGYTF.

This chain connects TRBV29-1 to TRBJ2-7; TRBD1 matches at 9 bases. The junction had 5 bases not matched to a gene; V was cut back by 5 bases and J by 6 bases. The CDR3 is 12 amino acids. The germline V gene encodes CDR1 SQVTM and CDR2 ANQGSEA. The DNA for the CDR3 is TGCAGCGTTAAGGGACAGGGCGGCGAGCAGTACTTC. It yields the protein CSVKGQGGEQYF.